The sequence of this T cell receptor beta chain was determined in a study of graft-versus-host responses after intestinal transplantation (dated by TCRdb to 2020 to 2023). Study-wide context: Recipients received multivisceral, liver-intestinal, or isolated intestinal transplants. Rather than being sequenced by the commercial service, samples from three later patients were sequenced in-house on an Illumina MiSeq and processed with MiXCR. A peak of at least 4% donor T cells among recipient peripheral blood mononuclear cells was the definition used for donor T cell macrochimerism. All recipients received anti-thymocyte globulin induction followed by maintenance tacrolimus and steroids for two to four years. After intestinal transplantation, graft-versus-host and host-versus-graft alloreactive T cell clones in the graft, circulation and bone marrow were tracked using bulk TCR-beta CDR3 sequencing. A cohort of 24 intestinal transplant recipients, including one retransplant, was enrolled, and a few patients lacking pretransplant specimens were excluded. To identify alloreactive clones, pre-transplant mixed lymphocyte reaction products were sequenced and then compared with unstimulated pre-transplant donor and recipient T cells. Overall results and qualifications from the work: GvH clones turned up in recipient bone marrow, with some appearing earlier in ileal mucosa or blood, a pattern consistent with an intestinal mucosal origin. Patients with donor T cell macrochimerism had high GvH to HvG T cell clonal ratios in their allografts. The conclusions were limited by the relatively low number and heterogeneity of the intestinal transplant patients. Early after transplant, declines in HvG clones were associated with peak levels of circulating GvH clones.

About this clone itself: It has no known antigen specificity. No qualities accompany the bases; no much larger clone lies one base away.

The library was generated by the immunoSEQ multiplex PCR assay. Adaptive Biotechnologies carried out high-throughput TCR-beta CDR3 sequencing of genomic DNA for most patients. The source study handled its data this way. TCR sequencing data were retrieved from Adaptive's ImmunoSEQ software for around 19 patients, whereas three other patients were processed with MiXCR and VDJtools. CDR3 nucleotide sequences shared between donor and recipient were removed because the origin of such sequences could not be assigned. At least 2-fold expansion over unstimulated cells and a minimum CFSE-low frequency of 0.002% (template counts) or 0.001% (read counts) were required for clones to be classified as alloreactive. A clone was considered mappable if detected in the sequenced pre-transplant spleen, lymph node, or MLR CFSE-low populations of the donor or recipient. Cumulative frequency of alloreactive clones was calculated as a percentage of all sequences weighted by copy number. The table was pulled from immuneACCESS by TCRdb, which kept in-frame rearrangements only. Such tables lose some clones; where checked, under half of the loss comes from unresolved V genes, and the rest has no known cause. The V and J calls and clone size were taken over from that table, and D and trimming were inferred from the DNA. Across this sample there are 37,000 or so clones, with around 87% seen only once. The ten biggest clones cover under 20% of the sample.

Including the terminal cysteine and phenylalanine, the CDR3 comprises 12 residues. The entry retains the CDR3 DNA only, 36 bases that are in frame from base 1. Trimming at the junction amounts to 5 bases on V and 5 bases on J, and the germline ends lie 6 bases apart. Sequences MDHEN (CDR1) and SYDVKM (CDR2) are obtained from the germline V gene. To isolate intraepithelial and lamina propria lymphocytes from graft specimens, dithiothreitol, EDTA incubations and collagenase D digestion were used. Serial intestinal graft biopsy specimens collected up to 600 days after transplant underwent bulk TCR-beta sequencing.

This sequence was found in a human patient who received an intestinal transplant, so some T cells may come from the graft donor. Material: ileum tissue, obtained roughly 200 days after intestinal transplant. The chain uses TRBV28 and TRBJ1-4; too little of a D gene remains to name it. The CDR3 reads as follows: CASSPPNEKLFF. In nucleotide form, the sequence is TGTGCCAGCAGTCCACCAAATGAAAAACTGTTTTTT.